This T cell receptor beta chain was recovered during a study of T cells in Graves' hyperthyroidism and ophthalmopathy. Study outcomes and limitations: Most thyroid clonotypes that were expanded above 0.001 also turned up in blood.

Amplification targeted TCR beta CDR3 regions from RNA transcripts. Initially, a first-round RT-PCR of the TCR CDR3 employed the HTBI primer set. TCRdb independently ran MiXCR on the multiplex PCR reads; one entry per CDR3 protein. The sample holds fewer than 650,000 distinct CDR3 sequences, around 15% seen once. Germline values: CDR1 DFQATT, CDR2 SNEGSKA (reference sequence). This CDR3 region has 13 residues. J gave up 4 bases and V 5 bases, and 5 bases lay outside the gene matches. This clonotype was detected many times. Its antigen is as yet unknown. The origin of this receptor is a woman aged 40-49 years with Graves' ophthalmopathy. Material: blood. The chain uses TRBV20-1 and TRBJ1-1, with TRBD1 matching over 9 bases. The CDR3 coding sequence is TGCAGTGCTGACCGGGACAGGGCCACTGAAGCTTTCTTT. It specifies CSADRDRATEAFF.